This paragraph covers one TCR beta chain sequence. The data originate from a study of T cell changes during pregnancy in multiple sclerosis. The method was immunoSEQ multiplex PCR; TCRdb's version includes in-frame clones alone and lacks a portion of them. The repertoire holds some 71,000 clones, with about nine tenths as singletons. The ends were cut back, 4 bases at V and 9 bases at J, with 16 bases in the middle. Germline assignment: CDR1 MNHEY and CDR2 SVGAGI. This CDR3 is built from 15 residues. The rearrangement links TRBV6-5 to TRBJ1-6; D may be TRBD1 (5 bases). The receptor's source is a female donor with multiple sclerosis, enrolled in a pregnancy study. Sample: peripheral blood, taken in the third trimester of pregnancy. For the CDR3, the DNA is TGTGCCAGCAGTTGGGGCGGGACGGGGGGTTCACCCCTCCACTTT. Residues: CASSWGGTGGSPLHF.